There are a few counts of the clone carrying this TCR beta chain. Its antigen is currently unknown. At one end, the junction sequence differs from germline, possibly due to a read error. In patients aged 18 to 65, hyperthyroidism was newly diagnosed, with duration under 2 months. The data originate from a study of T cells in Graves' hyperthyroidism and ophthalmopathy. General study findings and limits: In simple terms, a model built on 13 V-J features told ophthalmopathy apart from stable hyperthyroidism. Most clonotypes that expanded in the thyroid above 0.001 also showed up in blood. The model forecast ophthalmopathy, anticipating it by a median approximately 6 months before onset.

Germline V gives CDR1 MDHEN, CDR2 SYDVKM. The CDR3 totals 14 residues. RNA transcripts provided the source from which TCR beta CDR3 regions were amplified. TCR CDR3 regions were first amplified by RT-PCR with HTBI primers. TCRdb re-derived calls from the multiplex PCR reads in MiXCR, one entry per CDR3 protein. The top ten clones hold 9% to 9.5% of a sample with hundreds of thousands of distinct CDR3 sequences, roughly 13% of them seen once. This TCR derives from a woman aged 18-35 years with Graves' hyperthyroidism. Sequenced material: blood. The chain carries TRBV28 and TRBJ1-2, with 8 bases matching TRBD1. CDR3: CASSEAAGGYDYTF. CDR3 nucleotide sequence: TGTGCCAGCAGTGAAGCGGCAGGGGGCTATGACTACACCTTC.